A single sample gave rise to the 17 T cell receptor beta chains below, sequenced in a study of identical twins. TCRdb re-analysed the 5' RACE reads in MiXCR, keeping a single row per CDR3 protein. The data contain about 330,000 distinct CDR3 sequences, 9% to 15% of them seen just once; the ten biggest clones take up 7.2%. These data also featured in a second study, about yellow fever vaccine responses in identical twins.

Sequenced sample: CD8+ T cells sorted from blood. These TCRs come from a woman under 30 in good health.

The V gene is TRBV6-5, the J gene TRBJ1-1; possible D gene TRBD1, 5 bases. The CDR3 is 14 residues long. Germline CDR1 is MNHEY and CDR2 is SVGAGI. Trimming removed 3 bases from V and 3 bases from J, with 11 bases in between. CDR3 in amino acids: CASSYGGRDTEAFF. The DNA of the CDR3 is TGTGCCAGCAGTTATGGGGGGAGGGACACTGAAGCTTTCTTT.

This clonotype was found a few times. The chain combines TRBV6-5 with TRBJ2-3, with D possibly matching TRBD1 (5 bases). Germline assignment: CDR1 MNHEY and CDR2 SVGAGI. The V gene lost 6 bases and the J gene lost 6 bases, with 10 bases spanning the gap. CDR3 length equals 12 residues. The CDR3 loop is CASRAPGDTQYF. CDR3 in DNA: TGTGCCAGCAGGGCCCCAGGGGATACGCAGTATTTT.

The rearrangement joins TRBV28 to TRBJ1-1; TRBD1 might be the D (6 bases). Germline CDR1 MDHEN, CDR2 SYDVKM. V lost 5 bases to trimming and J lost 0 bases, with 10 bases between them. This CDR3 spans 14 amino acids. The CDR3 loop is CASSGGGVNTEAFF. The CDR3 nucleotides are TGTGCCAGCAGTGGTGGGGGCGTGAACACTGAAGCTTTCTTT.

This clonotype was observed at least ten times. The chain joins TRBV11-1 to TRBJ2-3, with TRBD1 identical over 7 bases. V was clipped by 5 bases and J by 2 bases; unmatched bases: 13. The CDR3 is made up of 17 amino acids. Germline CDR1 SGHAT, CDR2 FQDESV (reference sequence). CDR3 DNA: TGTGCCAGCAGCGCCTTAGATACAGGGGAAAACACAGATACGCAGTATTTT. Residues: CASSALDTGENTDTQYF.

This chain joins TRBV6-1 and TRBJ2-1; unclear D gene. The V gene's germline CDR1 is MNHNS and CDR2 SASEGT. The CDR3 runs 13 residues. Trimming pared 6 bases from V and 8 bases from J, leaving 14 bases between. CDR3 region: CASSPGSPDEQFF. CDR3 coding DNA: TGTGCCAGCAGCCCCGGGTCCCCCGATGAGCAGTTCTTC.

This clonotype was found a few times. The V call is TRBV15, the J call TRBJ2-3, with 8 positions matching TRBD2. The CDR3 covers 16 residues. Germline V gives CDR1 LNHNV, CDR2 YYDKDF (reference sequence). Trimming took 0 bases from V and 4 from J; bases not matched to a gene: 6. The DNA for the CDR3 is TGTGCCACCAGCAGAGACAGCGGGAGTGGCGCAGATACGCAGTATTTT. Protein sequence: CATSRDSGSGADTQYF.

The rearrangement joins TRBV11-1 to TRBJ2-3, with 8 bases that match TRBD2. CDR3 length equals 19 residues. The trim removed 3 bases at V and 3 bases at J, leaving 17 bases unmatched. The germline V gene has CDR1 SGHAT and CDR2 FQDESV (reference sequence). The CDR3 nucleotides are TGTGCCAGCAGCTTCTCTTTTTTCTGGAGCGGGGGTTTGACAGATACGCAGTATTTT. Translated: CASSFSFFWSGGLTDTQYF.

There are many counts of this clonotype. The rearrangement joins TRBV2 to TRBJ2-1; D possibly corresponds to TRBD1 (6 bases). CDR1 and CDR2 (germline): SNHLY, FYNNEI. V gave up 6 bases and J gave up 8 bases, with 11 bases separating them. CDR3 length: 12 residues. The CDR3, as DNA: TGTGCCAGCAGGGGGGCCATCGATGAGCAGTTCTTC. Its protein is CASRGAIDEQFF.

This clonotype showed up just a few times. V gene TRBV20-1 combines with J gene TRBJ2-5; 7 bases agree with TRBD1. The V gene end was trimmed by 5 bases and the J gene end by 5 bases; junction bases not matched to a gene: 5. The CDR3 covers 12 residues. Germline V lookup: CDR1 DFQATT, CDR2 SNEGSKA (reference sequence). CDR3 protein: CSAVQGDETQYF. The CDR3 coding sequence is TGCAGTGCTGTCCAGGGGGACGAGACCCAGTACTTC.

The chain couples TRBV9 to TRBJ2-6, with TRBD2 as a possible D gene (6 bases). Trimming left V 7 bases short and J 0 bases short, with 14 bases between. Germline V gene lookup returns CDR1 SGDLS and CDR2 YYNGEE. The CDR3 sequence is 16 residues long. CDR3 in amino acids: CASAGNTPSGANVLTF. In nucleotides, the CDR3 is TGTGCCAGCGCGGGGAATACACCCTCTGGGGCCAACGTCCTGACTTTC.

The V and J genes are TRBV13 and TRBJ2-1; D is unclear. Germline CDR1 reads PRHDT; CDR2 reads FYEKMQ (reference sequence). Between the trimmed V and J ends, which lost 4 bases and 6 bases, there was a span of 7 bases. This CDR3 is 12 amino acids long. The DNA of the CDR3 is TGTGCCAGCAGCTACCTGATCAATGAGCAGTTCTTC. The encoded protein is CASSYLINEQFF.

This clonotype was recorded a few times. The chain employs TRBV5-6 and TRBJ2-1, with TRBD2 as a possible D gene (5 bases). Germline CDR1 reads SGHDT; CDR2 reads YYEEEE. CDR3 length: 16 residues. Trimming cost V 0 bases and J 7 bases, with 17 bases left between them. CDR3 sequence (DNA): TGTGCCAGCAGCTTGGAGCTAGCTCCCCCAGGTAATGAGCAGTTCTTC. Its translation: CASSLELAPPGNEQFF. Together with reference TRBV5-6 and TRBJ2-1, the CDR3 gives the full variable domain: DAGVTQSPTHLIKTRGQQVTLRCSPKSGHDTVSWYQQALGQGPQFIFQYYEEEERQRGNFPDRFSGHQFPNYSSELNVNALLLGDSALYLCASSLELAPPGNEQFFGPGTRLTVL.

This chain links TRBV6-1 with TRBJ1-2; TRBD1 matches at 7 bases. Germline assignment: CDR1 MNHNS and CDR2 SASEGT. This CDR3 has 14 amino acids. Germline trimming cut 4 bases from V and 7 bases from J; bases unmatched to any gene: 9. CDR3 sequence (DNA): TGTGCCAGCAGTGCCCGCGGGAGGGGGCCTGGCTACACCTTC. Protein: CASSARGRGPGYTF.

This chain's CDR3 is CASSLFAGPNNEQFF. CDR3 nucleotides: TGTGCCAGCAGTTTATTTGCGGGACCCAACAATGAGCAGTTCTTC. This sequence joins TRBV27 and TRBJ2-1; tentative D call: TRBD2 (6 bases). Trimming pared 1 base from V and 5 bases from J, leaving 12 bases between. This CDR3 contains 15 residues. Germline V gives CDR1 MNHEY, CDR2 SMNVEV (reference sequence).

The V and J genes are TRBV27 and TRBJ2-1, with a possible D match to TRBD1 (6 bases). Germline assignment: CDR1 MNHEY and CDR2 SMNVEV (reference sequence). The CDR3 spans 17 residues. V was shortened by 5 bases and J by 7 bases, with 24 bases between the two germline ends. CDR3 loop: CASSPEQGVSVRNEQFF. The CDR3 region has the DNA TGTGCCAGCAGTCCGGAACAGGGAGTCAGTGTTCGGAATGAGCAGTTCTTC.

The rearrangement links TRBV9 to TRBJ1-2; a possible D gene is TRBD1 (6 bases). V lost 3 bases and J lost 0, with 9 bases in between. The CDR3 length is 14 residues. Per the germline V gene, CDR1 is SGDLS and CDR2 is YYNGEE. The CDR3 is CASSAGQPNYGYTF. In nucleotides, the CDR3 is TGTGCCAGCAGCGCCGGACAGCCTAACTATGGCTACACCTTC.

The chain couples TRBV6-1 to TRBJ2-5, with 8 bases that match TRBD2. Germline trimming cut 3 bases from V and 3 bases from J; bases unmatched to any gene: 12. This CDR3 is 17 amino acids long. Germline CDR1 and CDR2: MNHNS and SASEGT. CDR3: CASSEGIAGGFEETQYF. The CDR3 DNA reads as TGTGCCAGCAGTGAGGGGATCGCGGGGGGTTTCGAAGAGACCCAGTACTTC.